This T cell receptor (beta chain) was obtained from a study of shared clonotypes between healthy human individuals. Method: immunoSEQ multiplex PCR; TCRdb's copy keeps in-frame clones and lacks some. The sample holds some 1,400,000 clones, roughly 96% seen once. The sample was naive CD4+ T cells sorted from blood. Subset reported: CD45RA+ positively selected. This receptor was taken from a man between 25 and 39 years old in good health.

CDR3 in amino acids: CASSLGTSGSSYEQYF. DNA for the CDR3: TGCGCCAGCAGCTTGGGGACTAGCGGGAGCTCCTACGAGCAGTACTTC. The chain couples TRBV4-1 to TRBJ2-7; 14 nucleotides line up with TRBD2. Trimming took 5 bases from V and 0 from J; bases not matched to a gene: 3. From germline, CDR1 is MGHRA and CDR2 YSYEKL. The CDR3 covers 16 residues.